This T cell receptor (beta chain) was found in a study of cytomegalovirus exposure and HLA in healthy donors. Note on this clone: A read error may produce the germline difference seen at one junction end.

CDR1 GTSNPN and CDR2 SVGIG come from the germline V gene (reference sequence). This CDR3 has 11 amino acids. Primers: 60 Vbeta forward and 13 Jbeta reverse. Profiled with immunoSEQ multiplex PCR; TCRdb holds only in-frame clones, not every one. The data hold around 200,000 clones, with 75% to 90% observed a single time. Material for sequencing was PBMCs. This sequence originates from a boy between 10 and 17 years old in good health and CMV-seronegative. The rearrangement joins TRBV30 to TRBJ1-2; 10 bases fit TRBD1. CDR3 protein: CAWSGGQGMLF. CDR3 nucleotide sequence: TGTGCCTGGAGTGGGGGACAGGGGATGCTTTTT.